This T cell receptor (beta chain) was recovered during a study of T-cell reconstitution after alpha-beta-depleted transplantation in children. There are many counts of this clonotype. The CDR3 extends over 15 amino acids. Germline assignment: CDR1 SEHNR and CDR2 FQNEAQ (reference sequence). Trimming took 3 bases from V and 1 from J, leaving 12 bases between them. For TCRbeta, the library was prepared with unique molecular identifiers. TCRdb analysed the PCR reads with MiXCR anew, one entry per CDR3 protein. The profile shows roughly 610,000 distinct CDR3 sequences, roughly a tenth of them singletons. The J gene is TRBJ1-1, the V gene TRBV7-9; weak D call: TRBD1 (5 bases). The source of this sequence is a human donor who donated a stem cell graft to a child with acute myeloid leukemia. The material was PBMCs from the stem cell graft donor, obtained from the stem cell graft. The CDR3 bases are TGTGCCAGCAGCTTCCTCTCCGGACAGAACACTGAAGCTTTCTTT. Its translation is CASSFLSGQNTEAFF.